This T cell receptor (beta chain) appears in the sequencing data of a study of blood T cell repertoires in COVID-19. Germline CDR1 is LGHDT and CDR2 is YNNKEL (reference sequence). Trimming pared 0 bases from V and 0 bases from J, leaving 8 bases between. The CDR3 loop spans 15 amino acids. The sample holds a few counts of this clone. This table comes from immunoSEQ multiplex PCR, and its TCRdb copy is limited to in-frame clones, with some not included. The data contain some 80,000 clones, around 88% of them singletons. The chain carries TRBV3-1 (or the pseudogene TRBV3-2) and TRBJ2-5, with D unresolved. Sequencing was done on a sample of peripheral blood. This TCR was sampled from an elderly woman with active or convalescent COVID-19. CDR3 region: CASSQEIRYQETQYF. CDR3 DNA sequence: TGTGCCAGCAGCCAAGAGATACGGTACCAAGAGACCCAGTACTTC.